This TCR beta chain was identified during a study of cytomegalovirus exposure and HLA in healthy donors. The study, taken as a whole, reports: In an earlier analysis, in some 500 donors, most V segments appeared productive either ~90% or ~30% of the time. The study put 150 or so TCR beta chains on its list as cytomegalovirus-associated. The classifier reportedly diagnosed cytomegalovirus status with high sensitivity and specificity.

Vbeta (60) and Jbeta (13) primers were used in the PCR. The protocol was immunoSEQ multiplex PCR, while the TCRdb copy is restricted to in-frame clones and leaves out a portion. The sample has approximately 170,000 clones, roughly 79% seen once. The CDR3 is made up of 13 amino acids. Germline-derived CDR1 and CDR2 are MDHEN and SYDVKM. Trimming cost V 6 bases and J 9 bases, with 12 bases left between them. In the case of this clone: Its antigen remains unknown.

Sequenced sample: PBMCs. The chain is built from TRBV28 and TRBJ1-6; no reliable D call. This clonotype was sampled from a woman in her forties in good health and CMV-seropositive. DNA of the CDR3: TGTGCCAGCAGGGAGATGAGGGTTTCACCCCTCCACTTT. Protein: CASREMRVSPLHF.